The 21 T cell receptor beta chains below were found in one sample sequenced in a study of identical twins (dated by TCRdb to between 2015 and 2016). Preparation of the library involved 5' RACE. The run used an Illumina HiSeq 2000. TCRdb passed the public sequencing reads through fastp at Q25 and MiXCR, retaining productive beta sequences. When rows share a CDR3 protein, they turn into one entry using the most common DNA and genes. Present in this sample are about 810,000 distinct CDR3 sequences, around 12% of which were seen just once. The ten largest account for around 1.5% of the sample. Separately, the same data were catalogued under a study of yellow fever vaccine responses in identical twins.

The sequenced sample was PBMCs. Receptor source: a woman aged 18-30 years in good health.

This clonotype was detected many times. V usage is TRBV28 and J usage is TRBJ1-1; 10 nucleotides line up with TRBD1. Trimming removed 5 bases from V and 11 bases from J; junction bases left unmatched: 11. The CDR3 is made up of 14 amino acids. In germline, CDR1 is MDHEN, CDR2 SYDVKM. CDR3 sequence (DNA): TGTGCCAGCAGTGCTGTGACAGGGGGCAGAAACGCTTTCTTT. Residues: CASSAVTGGRNAFF.

The chain is built from TRBV6-1 and TRBJ2-3; 9 nucleotides match TRBD1. This CDR3 comprises 15 residues. CDR1 MNHNS and CDR2 SASEGT come from the germline V gene. Trimming at V came to 6 bases and at J to 2 bases, leaving 6 bases not matched to a gene. CDR3 loop: CASSPGQGLTDTQYF. The CDR3 nucleotides read TGTGCCAGCAGCCCGGGACAGGGCCTCACAGATACGCAGTATTTT.

V and J are TRBV10-2 and TRBJ1-6; D unresolved. Germline V CDR1 and CDR2: WSHSY, SAAADI. CDR3 size: 17 residues. Trimming took 2 bases from V and 7 from J, leaving 18 bases between them. CDR3 coding DNA: TGCGCCAGCAGTGAGGACCCCAAAGTTCTCCGCAATTCACCCCTCCACTTT. Translated: CASSEDPKVLRNSPLHF.

This clonotype has a single count. One junction end does not reproduce the germline sequence, and a read error may be involved. The V call is TRBV5-5, the J call TRBJ2-5; 8 bases match TRBD2. CDR3 length equals 14 residues. Germline CDR1 reads SGHKS; CDR2 reads YYEKEE (reference sequence). Written as DNA, the CDR3 is TGTGCCATCAGCCCGGGGGGGGGGCGTGAGACCCAGTACTTC. Translated: CAISPGGGRETQYF.

Concerning this clonotype itself: A junction end diverges from the germline sequence, so it may reflect a read error. This sequence joins TRBV7-9 and TRBJ2-7; 8 nucleotides agree with TRBD1. There are 15 residues in the CDR3. Germline assignment: CDR1 SEHNR and CDR2 FQNEAQ (reference sequence). The CDR3 nucleotides are TGCGCCAGCAGCTTATTGTCAGGGGGCGCGGACGAGCAGTACTTC. Translating it yields CASSLLSGGADEQYF.

This clonotype has a handful of counts. The rearrangement links TRBV4-1 to TRBJ1-6; weak D call: TRBD1 (5 bases). CDR1 is MGHRA, CDR2 YSYEKL, per germline. Trimming left V 0 bases short and J 14 bases short, with 17 bases between. The CDR3 runs 15 residues. The CDR3, as DNA: TGCGCCAGCAGCCAAGATACCGGGACCCTCGTTGCCCTCCACTTT. Translation: CASSQDTGTLVALHF.

The chain carries TRBV7-8 and TRBJ2-1, with D maybe TRBD2 (5 bases). Trimming cost V 1 base and J 0 bases, with 10 bases left between them. Germline CDR1 SGHVS, CDR2 FQNEAQ. CDR3 length: 16 residues. The CDR3 DNA is TGTGCCAGCAGCTTAGAGTGGGAGAGCTCCTACAATGAGCAGTTCTTC. It translates to CASSLEWESSYNEQFF.

This sequence joins TRBV7-9 and TRBJ2-1; possibly TRBD1 for D (7 bases). Germline lookup yields CDR1 SEHNR and CDR2 FQNEAQ (reference sequence). Trimming left V 7 bases short and J 2 bases short, with 12 bases between. The CDR3 sequence is 14 residues long. CDR3 sequence (DNA): TGTGCCAGCAACTCCAGGGGGGCCTACAATGAGCAGTTCTTC. It encodes CASNSRGAYNEQFF.

The chain is built from TRBV20-1 and TRBJ2-1; 11 nucleotides agree with TRBD2. This CDR3 is built from 18 residues. Germline CDR1 and CDR2: DFQATT and SNEGSKA (reference sequence). J lost 0 bases, V lost 0 bases, and 7 bases had no gene match. The chain's CDR3 is CSARDPLAGGPSYNEQFF. The CDR3 region has the DNA TGCAGTGCTAGAGATCCTCTAGCGGGGGGTCCCTCCTACAATGAGCAGTTCTTC.

This clonotype has just a few counts. The V gene is TRBV7-9, the J gene TRBJ2-1; 9 bases agree with TRBD2. Germline-derived CDR1 and CDR2 are SEHNR and FQNEAQ (reference sequence). This CDR3 region has 16 residues. V shed 0 bases and J 6 bases; nucleotides not matched to a gene: 6. CDR3 sequence reads: CASSLAGLASFNEQFF. The CDR3, as DNA: TGTGCCAGCAGCTTAGCGGGACTAGCCAGTTTCAATGAGCAGTTCTTC. The complete variable domain, with remaining parts taken from reference TRBV7-9 and TRBJ2-1, reads DTGVSQNPRHKITKRGQNVTFRCDPISEHNRLYWYRQTLGQGPEFLTYFQNEAQLEKSRLLSDRFSAERPKGSFSTLEIQRTEQGDSAMYLCASSLAGLASFNEQFFGPGTRLTVL.

This clonotype appeared many times. The chain is built from TRBV29-1 and TRBJ2-2; TRBD1 might be the D (6 bases). Germline-derived CDR1 and CDR2 are SQVTM and ANQGSEA. The CDR3 totals 14 residues. Trimming shortened V by 4 bases and J by 1 base, and 10 bases separated the two germline ends. The CDR3 region has the DNA TGCAGCGTTGCCCCGGGACAGAACACCGGGGAGCTGTTTTTT. Its translation: CSVAPGQNTGELFF.

This clonotype was found a few times. The genes are TRBV6-1 and TRBJ2-4, with TRBD1 as a possible D gene (6 bases). Trimming removed 5 bases at V and 0 bases at J, with 14 bases between. Per germline, CDR1 MNHNS and CDR2 SASEGT. This CDR3 has 16 amino acids. The CDR3, as DNA: TGTGCCAGCAGTCCCGAGGGGGTGTTAGCCAAAAACATTCAGTACTTC. Residues: CASSPEGVLAKNIQYF.

The sample holds many counts of this clonotype. V and J are TRBV4-1 and TRBJ2-3; no reliable D call. Germline V gene sequence: CDR1 MGHRA, CDR2 YSYEKL. The V and J ends lost 4 bases and 2 bases respectively, with 19 bases between them. There are 17 residues in the CDR3. The CDR3 reads CASSLVWGTLPTDTQYF. As DNA, the CDR3 is TGCGCCAGCAGCCTTGTATGGGGTACCCTTCCCACAGATACGCAGTATTTT.

V and J are TRBV7-6 and TRBJ2-5; TRBD1 matches 7 bases. Germline V gene lookup returns CDR1 SGHVS and CDR2 FNYEAQ. The CDR3 is made up of 14 amino acids. V trimming: 5 bases; J trimming: 1 base; junction bases outside the gene matches: 4. The CDR3 DNA reads TGTGCCAGCAGCGCAAGGACAGGCCAAGAGACCCAGTACTTC. Amino acid sequence: CASSARTGQETQYF. The whole variable domain, filled in from reference TRBV7-6 and TRBJ2-5, reads GAGVSQSPRYKVTKRGQDVALRCDPISGHVSLYWYRQALGQGPEFLTYFNYEAQQDKSGLPNDRFSAERPEGSISTLTIQRTEQRDSAMYRCASSARTGQETQYFGPGTRLLVL.

The CDR3 DNA sequence: TGTGCCAGCAGCGCGGGACAACTTCAAGAGACCCAGTACTTC. Translation: CASSAGQLQETQYF. V usage is TRBV2 and J usage is TRBJ2-5, with D possibly called TRBD1 or TRBD2 (6 bases each). Between the trimmed V and J ends, which lost 6 bases and 2 bases, there was a span of 13 bases. The CDR3 contains 14 residues. In germline, CDR1 is SNHLY, CDR2 FYNNEI.

This clonotype was picked up many times. This sequence joins TRBV15 and TRBJ1-2, with D possibly being TRBD1 (5 bases). Trimming cost V 1 base and J 0 bases, with 9 bases left between them. The CDR3 runs to 15 residues. Per germline, CDR1 LNHNV and CDR2 YYDKDF (reference sequence). The CDR3 reads CATSRVGAANYGYTF. In nucleotides, the CDR3 is TGTGCCACCAGCAGAGTAGGGGCAGCTAACTATGGCTACACCTTC. The full variable domain, its missing parts supplied by reference TRBV15 and TRBJ1-2, is DAMVIQNPRYQVTQFGKPVTLSCSQTLNHNVMYWYQQKSSQAPKLLFHYYDKDFNNEADTPDNFQSRRPNTSFCFLDIRSPGLGDTAMYLCATSRVGAANYGYTFGSGTRLTVV.

This clonotype was observed a few times. V usage is TRBV11-2 and J usage is TRBJ2-3, with D possibly matching TRBD1 (6 bases). Trimming removed 5 bases from V and 2 bases from J, with 11 bases in between. Per the germline V gene, CDR1 is SGHAT and CDR2 is FQNNGV. CDR3 length equals 14 residues. The CDR3 DNA sequence: TGTGCCAGCAGCCCCAGACAGGTCACAGATACGCAGTATTTT. Translated: CASSPRQVTDTQYF.

The chain combines TRBV7-9 with TRBJ2-2; 8 bases map to TRBD1. The CDR3 loop spans 15 amino acids. The V segment lost 5 bases and the J segment 5 bases; nucleotides outside the gene matches: 7. Per germline, CDR1 SEHNR and CDR2 FQNEAQ (reference sequence). The CDR3 region has the DNA TGTGCCAGCAGCGCCCGAGACAGGGGTACCGGGGAGCTGTTTTTT. Protein: CASSARDRGTGELFF.

This chain uses TRBV2 with TRBJ2-1; D remains ambiguous. CDR3 length: 15 amino acids. Germline CDR1 reads SNHLY; CDR2 reads FYNNEI. The ends were cut back, 7 bases at V and 3 bases at J, with 16 bases in the middle. The CDR3 coding sequence is TGTGCCAGCACCCATATAGGTCCTTACTACAATGAGCAGTTCTTC. It codes for CASTHIGPYYNEQFF.

This clonotype was seen more than once but under ten times. Written as DNA, the CDR3 is TGTGCCAGCCGGAGGGAGGTGAATTCACCCCTCCACTTT. Translating gives CASRREVNSPLHF. This chain links TRBV12-3 or TRBV12-4 with TRBJ1-6; unclear D gene. The CDR3 is 13 residues long. V dropped 8 bases and J dropped 7 bases, with 12 bases sitting between them.

The sample holds a few counts of this clonotype. The chain carries TRBV7-8 and TRBJ2-5, with 8 positions matching TRBD1. V was pared by 8 bases and J by 2 bases, with 10 bases of the junction left unmatched. This CDR3 has 15 residues. CDR1 and CDR2 from the germline V gene are SGHVS and FQNEAQ. The CDR3 protein is CASGRGHGGQETQYF. In DNA, the CDR3 is TGTGCCAGCGGCAGGGGGCATGGGGGGCAAGAGACCCAGTACTTC.